One sample yielded the 20 T cell receptor beta chains listed below, sequenced in a study of shared clonotypes between healthy human individuals. The method was immunoSEQ multiplex PCR; TCRdb's version includes in-frame clones alone and lacks a portion of them. The table lists some 2,500,000 clones, around 90% of them singletons. Sequencing input: naive CD4+ T cells from PBMCs. This sample's subset: CD45RA+ positively selected. Receptor source: a man younger than 35 in good health. Some clones in this sample may be carry-over from other donors' samples.

V usage is TRBV5-1 and J usage is TRBJ1-2; 7 positions agree with TRBD1. This CDR3 has 17 amino acids. In germline, CDR1 is SGHRS, CDR2 YFSETQ. J gave up 2 bases and V 0 bases, and 10 bases lay outside the gene matches. CDR3: CASSLVRQGGWNYGYTF. The CDR3 DNA is TGCGCCAGCAGCTTGGTGAGACAGGGTGGATGGAACTATGGCTACACCTTC.

This chain connects TRBV29-1 to TRBJ2-5; 7 positions match TRBD1. CDR1 is SQVTM, CDR2 ANQGSEA, per germline. With V trimmed by 7 bases and J by 1 base, 3 bases remained unmatched. This CDR3 comprises 12 residues. In DNA, the CDR3 is TGCAGCGGACAGGGACCCCAAGAGACCCAGTACTTC. The encoded protein is CSGQGPQETQYF.

V gene TRBV4-3 combines with J gene TRBJ2-3; no clear D gene. Trimming left V 0 bases short and J 12 bases short, with 16 bases between. This CDR3 spans 14 amino acids. Germline V gene sequence: CDR1 LGHNA, CDR2 YSLEER. CDR3 sequence (DNA): TGCGCCAGCAGCCAAGATCTCTACGCGAGATCCCAGTATTTT. It translates to CASSQDLYARSQYF.

Concerning this clone itself: At the DNA level, this CDR3 is encoded by other sequences in the same sample as well. The chain carries TRBV29-1 and TRBJ2-7; either TRBD1 or TRBD2 may supply D (5 bases each). The V gene lost 4 bases and the J gene lost 3 bases, with 10 bases spanning the gap. The CDR3 is 12 amino acids. Germline loops: CDR1 SQVTM, CDR2 ANQGSEA. CDR3 residues: CSVAQGVYEQYF. DNA for the CDR3: TGCAGCGTTGCCCAGGGAGTCTACGAGCAGTACTTC.

The rearrangement links TRBV30 to TRBJ2-6; TRBD1 might be the D (5 bases). Trimming cost V 8 bases and J 0 bases, with 8 bases left between them. This CDR3 region has 13 residues. Germline V gene data show CDR1 as GTSNPN and CDR2 as SVGIG (reference sequence). CDR3 region: CATQVSGANVLTF. The DNA of the CDR3 is TGTGCCACACAGGTCTCTGGGGCCAACGTCCTGACTTTC.

In regard to this clone: Additional DNA sequences in this sample encode the identical CDR3. The chain carries TRBV5-1 and TRBJ2-3; D is unresolved. Between the trimmed V and J ends, which lost 0 bases and 6 bases, there was a span of 8 bases. Looked up from germline, CDR1 is SGHRS and CDR2 is YFSETQ. The CDR3 extends over 13 amino acids. CDR3 region: CASSLGSRDTQYF. The DNA for the CDR3 is TGCGCCAGCAGCTTGGGCTCCAGGGATACGCAGTATTTT.

This chain connects TRBV28 to TRBJ2-3; TRBD1 aligns across 7 bases. Trimming took 10 bases from V and 2 from J; bases not matched to a gene: 9. The CDR3 loop spans 14 amino acids. Germline CDR1 and CDR2: MDHEN and SYDVKM. CDR3 amino acids: CATRTGRNTDTQYF. The CDR3 coding sequence is TGTGCCACCCGGACAGGCCGAAACACAGATACGCAGTATTTT.

This clone was seen a single time. The chain combines TRBV9 with TRBJ2-4; 7 bases agree with TRBD1. With 4 bases clipped from V and 11 bases from J, the junction kept 9 bases outside the gene matches. The CDR3 contains 13 residues. The germline CDR1 and CDR2 sequences are SGDLS and YYNGEE. CDR3: CASSPEWQGVQYF. Here the CDR3 DNA reads TGTGCCAGCAGCCCCGAATGGCAGGGGGTTCAGTACTTC.

The V and J genes are TRBV28 and TRBJ1-1; 8 nucleotides line up with TRBD1. This CDR3 comprises 15 residues. The germline CDR1 and CDR2 sequences are MDHEN and SYDVKM. Unmatched junction bases numbered 11, after V lost 5 bases and J lost 6 bases. The CDR3 DNA sequence: TGTGCCAGCAGTCCCCCGACAGGGGTTGGCGCTGAAGCTTTCTTT. Translated, it gives CASSPPTGVGAEAFF. The whole variable domain, remainder taken from reference TRBV28 and TRBJ1-1, is DVKVTQSSRYLVKRTGEKVFLECVQDMDHENMFWYRQDPGLGLRLIYFSYDVKMKEKGDIPEGYSVSREKKERFSLILESASTNQTSMYLCASSPPTGVGAEAFFGQGTRLTVV.

V is TRBV9 and J is TRBJ2-1; 8 positions match TRBD2. V was pared by 4 bases and J by 2 bases, with 8 bases of the junction left unmatched. From germline, CDR1 is SGDLS and CDR2 YYNGEE. The CDR3 has 16 amino acids. Here the CDR3 reads CASSTLKREPYNEQFF. Here the CDR3 DNA reads TGTGCCAGCAGCACGCTGAAGCGGGAGCCCTACAATGAGCAGTTCTTC.

Of note for this clone: Different DNA sequences within this sample yield the same CDR3. The rearrangement links TRBV11-3 to TRBJ2-7, with 9 positions matching TRBD1. The V gene's germline CDR1 is SGHNT and CDR2 YENEEA. V lost 5 bases and J lost 0; bases outside the gene matches: 5. This CDR3 contains 15 residues. CDR3 in DNA: TGTGCCAGCAGCCCAGGACAGGGGCGCTCCTACGAGCAGTACTTC. Translating it yields CASSPGQGRSYEQYF. The whole variable domain, filled in from reference TRBV11-3 and TRBJ2-7, reads EAGVVQSPRYKIIEKKQPVAFWCNPISGHNTLYWYLQNLGQGPELLIRYENEEAVDDSQLPKDRFSAERLKGVDSTLKIQPAELGDSAVYLCASSPGQGRSYEQYFGPGTRLTVT.

The chain employs TRBV10-3 and TRBJ2-1, with D unresolved. Germline V gene data show CDR1 as ENHRY and CDR2 as SYGVKD. Between the trimmed V and J ends, which lost 8 bases and 0 bases, there was a span of 8 bases. This CDR3 region has 13 residues. CDR3 region: CAIGNRSYNEQFF. In DNA form, the CDR3 reads TGTGCCATCGGTAATCGCTCCTACAATGAGCAGTTCTTC.

The sample holds one count of this clone. This chain links TRBV7-2 with TRBJ1-5, with a weak D call TRBD1 (5 bases). The CDR3 extends over 14 amino acids. V was shortened by 3 bases and J by 5 bases, with 11 bases between the two germline ends. Germline lookup yields CDR1 SGHTA and CDR2 FQGNSA. The CDR3: CASSFSGQYQPQHF. In DNA, the CDR3 is TGTGCCAGCAGCTTTTCAGGGCAGTATCAGCCCCAGCATTTT.

The rearrangement links TRBV29-1 to TRBJ2-1; perhaps TRBD2 as D (6 bases). Germline V lookup: CDR1 SQVTM, CDR2 ANQGSEA. The length of the CDR3 is 10 residues. The V and J ends lost 4 bases and 14 bases respectively, with 12 bases between them. The CDR3 region is CSVVYGEEFF. DNA of the CDR3: TGCAGCGTTGTGTATGGGGAGGAGTTCTTC.

The genes are TRBV6-1 and TRBJ2-7; 8 bases align to TRBD1. CDR1 and CDR2 from the germline V gene are MNHNS and SASEGT. CDR3 size: 14 residues. Trimming took 4 bases from V and 5 from J; bases not matched to a gene: 7. CDR3 region: CASSARTGKDEQYF. CDR3 coding DNA: TGTGCCAGCAGTGCCCGGACAGGGAAAGACGAGCAGTACTTC.

This chain links TRBV29-1 with TRBJ1-5; no firm D call. Germline CDR1 reads SQVTM; CDR2 reads ANQGSEA. The CDR3 sequence is 14 residues long. The ends were cut back, 1 base at V and 1 base at J, with 8 bases in the middle. The CDR3 is CSVEARVSNQPQHF. DNA for the CDR3: TGCAGCGTTGAAGCCCGGGTCAGCAATCAGCCCCAGCATTTT.

With respect to this clone: Different DNA sequences within this sample yield the same CDR3. The rearrangement uses TRBV20-1 and TRBJ2-1; D remains ambiguous. Germline V CDR1 and CDR2: DFQATT, SNEGSKA (reference sequence). This CDR3 is 11 amino acids long. Trimming left V 1 base short and J 10 bases short, with 8 bases between. The CDR3 loop is CSARGQGEQFF. DNA of the CDR3: TGCAGTGCTAGAGGGCAAGGCGAGCAGTTCTTC.

J is TRBJ1-6 and V is TRBV5-1, with D possibly matching TRBD1 (5 bases). This CDR3 is 13 amino acids long. CDR1 is SGHRS, CDR2 YFSETQ, per germline. V was pared by 4 bases and J by 10 bases, with 12 bases between. Written as DNA, the CDR3 is TGCGCCAGCAGCGCCAGGGAGGGCTCACCCCTCCACTTT. Residues: CASSAREGSPLHF.

The chain has TRBV5-1 and TRBJ1-1; tentatively, D is TRBD1 (5 bases). V lost 0 bases and J 3 bases, leaving 12 bases between the germline ends. The germline V gene encodes CDR1 SGHRS and CDR2 YFSETQ. The CDR3 runs to 15 residues. In DNA form, the CDR3 reads TGCGCCAGCAGCTTGGTTCAGATAGGGGACACTGAAGCTTTCTTT. It encodes CASSLVQIGDTEAFF.

J is TRBJ1-4 and V is TRBV7-9, with D tentatively TRBD1 (5 bases). Germline loops: CDR1 SEHNR, CDR2 FQNEAQ (reference sequence). Trimming removed 5 bases from V and 8 bases from J, with 15 bases in between. This CDR3 spans 14 amino acids. The CDR3: CASSPTGLWEKLFF. The DNA for the CDR3 is TGTGCCAGCAGCCCCACGGGACTTTGGGAAAAACTGTTTTTT.